This T cell receptor beta chain was obtained from a study of Ad26.COV2.S vaccination and SARS-CoV-2 variants. Trimming removed 4 bases from V and 16 bases from J, with 20 bases in between. The CDR3 runs 13 residues. Germline V CDR1 and CDR2: LGHNT, FRNRAP. Regarding treatment: some 19 received Ad26.COV2.S at low or high dose, single or two shots; 5 received placebo; per-sample allocation not given. Samples came from day 63 after the first vaccine or placebo injection. Vaccine was an Ad26 vector expressing Wuhan-strain SARS-CoV-2 spike. Here immunoSEQ multiplex PCR was the method, and the copy in TCRdb shows in-frame clones only, minus some. The repertoire holds hundreds of thousands of clones, about 88% seen once, with around 6.4% in the top ten.

The clonotype comes from a person between 18 and 65 years old who received the Ad26.COV2.S COVID-19 vaccine or a placebo. The V call is TRBV12-5, the J call TRBJ2-1; D is uncertain. Sample: peripheral blood, taken in a trial of Ad26.COV2.S vaccine versus placebo. CDR3 sequence reads: CASGSGLDPVRFF. The CDR3 DNA follows: TGTGCTAGTGGTTCGGGTCTTGACCCTGTACGATTCTTC.